The 11 T cell receptor beta chains below all came from one sample that was sequenced in a study of cytomegalovirus exposure and HLA in healthy donors. Using immunoSEQ multiplex PCR, the repertoire was profiled, and TCRdb retains in-frame clones only, with some absent. The sample shows about 340,000 clones, 70% to 90% of them seen only once. The sequenced material came from PBMCs. All receptors derive from a woman aged 18-30 years in good health and CMV-seronegative.

This chain joins TRBV7-9 and TRBJ2-3; a weak D match, TRBD2 (5 bases). CDR1 and CDR2 from the germline V gene are SEHNR and FQNEAQ (reference sequence). The CDR3 sequence is 15 residues long. Trimming took 2 bases from V and 0 from J, leaving 9 bases between them. CDR3 DNA sequence: TGTGCCAGCAGCTTAATGGCGGGTAGCACAGATACGCAGTATTTT. As protein: CASSLMAGSTDTQYF.

The rearrangement links TRBV30 to TRBJ2-2; 8 positions match TRBD1. The CDR3 is made up of 15 amino acids. In germline, CDR1 is GTSNPN, CDR2 SVGIG (reference sequence). With V trimmed by 1 base and J by 4 bases, 5 bases remained unmatched. CDR3 nucleotides: TGTGCCTGGAGTGCCGGGACAGGTCGCACCGGGGAGCTGTTTTTT. Translation: CAWSAGTGRTGELFF.

The chain's CDR3 is CASSLGTGRSYEQYF. In DNA, the CDR3 is TGCGCCAGCAGCCTCGGGACAGGGCGCTCCTACGAGCAGTACTTC. The rearrangement joins TRBV4-3 to TRBJ2-7; 9 bases are a match to TRBD1. CDR1 is LGHNA and CDR2 is YSLEER in the germline V gene. J gave up 0 bases and V 4 bases, and 4 bases lay outside the gene matches. The CDR3 is 15 residues long.

With regard to this clone: The same CDR3 can be traced to other DNA sequences in this sample. The chain links TRBV9 to TRBJ1-1, with D maybe TRBD1 (6 bases). The V gene lost 0 bases and the J gene lost 1 base, with 10 bases spanning the gap. There are 15 residues in the CDR3. Per the germline V gene, CDR1 is SGDLS and CDR2 is YYNGEE. CDR3 nucleotide sequence: TGTGCCAGCAGCGTAGAGCCCAGGGGGAACACTGAAGCTTTCTTT. This codes for CASSVEPRGNTEAFF. Looking up the rest from reference TRBV9 and TRBJ1-1 gives the full variable domain: DSGVTQTPKHLITATGQRVTLRCSPRSGDLSVYWYQQSLDQGLQFLIQYYNGEERAKGNILERFSAQQFPDLHSELNLSSLELGDSALYFCASSVEPRGNTEAFFGQGTRLTVV.

The chain uses TRBV7-6 and TRBJ2-7, with 12 positions matching TRBD2. This CDR3 has 16 amino acids. Germline V gives CDR1 SGHVS, CDR2 FNYEAQ. V lost 5 bases, J lost 3 bases, and 8 bases stayed unmatched. The CDR3 bases are TGTGCCAGCAGCCTAGGGGCTAGCGGGAGGGGCTACGAGCAGTACTTC. Its protein is CASSLGASGRGYEQYF.

The chain joins TRBV2 to TRBJ1-5, with D maybe TRBD1 (6 bases). This CDR3 has 19 amino acids. Trimming removed 5 bases from V and 1 base from J, with 24 bases in between. The V gene's germline CDR1 is SNHLY and CDR2 FYNNEI. The DNA of the CDR3 is TGTGCCAGCAGTTACCGCCCAACGGGGGGGGCGAGGAGCAATCAGCCCCAGCATTTT. The encoded protein is CASSYRPTGGARSNQPQHF.

This clone was counted only a few times. The chain carries TRBV7-2 and TRBJ1-2, with 8 bases identical to TRBD1. The CDR3 sequence is 14 residues long. Germline CDR1 and CDR2: SGHTA and FQGNSA. The V and J ends lost 7 bases and 2 bases, in that order; junction bases with no gene match: 6. CDR3 amino acids: CASTQTGENYGYTF. Here the CDR3 DNA reads TGTGCCAGCACTCAGACAGGGGAGAACTATGGCTACACCTTC.

The chain employs TRBV10-1 and TRBJ1-5; maybe TRBD1 (5 bases). The V and J ends lost 7 bases and 4 bases respectively, with 11 bases between them. Per germline, CDR1 WNHNN and CDR2 SYGVQD (reference sequence). The CDR3 length is 13 residues. In DNA form, the CDR3 reads TGCGCCAGCACCGACAGCAGTAATCAGCCCCAGCATTTT. Residues: CASTDSSNQPQHF.

The J gene is TRBJ2-4, the V gene TRBV5-1; D is perhaps TRBD1 (5 bases). Trimming pared 10 bases from V and 6 bases from J, leaving 20 bases between. The germline gives CDR1 SGHRS, CDR2 YFSETQ. The CDR3 is 14 residues long. Here the CDR3 DNA reads TGCGCCTCCCGAGTCGGGCAGGGCCTAAACATTCAGTACTTC. Translation: CASRVGQGLNIQYF.

This clone appeared once. The chain combines TRBV19 with TRBJ1-5; D gene unclear. Germline V gives CDR1 LNHDA, CDR2 SQIVND (reference sequence). Deletions cut 2 bases from V and 2 bases from J, with 4 bases between. The CDR3 length is 13 residues. CDR3 sequence: CASSISGNQPQHF. The CDR3 region has the DNA TGTGCCAGTAGTATATCGGGCAATCAGCCCCAGCATTTT.

V is TRBV27 and J is TRBJ2-1, with 13 bases fitting TRBD2. The trim removed 6 bases at V and 9 bases at J, leaving 5 bases unmatched. The germline CDR1 and CDR2 sequences are MNHEY and SMNVEV (reference sequence). The CDR3 length is 14 residues. The CDR3 sequence is CASRGLAGVGEQFF. DNA for the CDR3: TGTGCCAGCAGAGGACTAGCGGGAGTCGGTGAGCAGTTCTTC.